This T cell receptor (beta chain) appears in the sequencing data of a study of cytomegalovirus exposure and HLA in healthy donors. Turning to this clone: Its antigen is unknown.

The PCR was carried out with 60 Vbeta primers and 13 Jbeta primers. Here immunoSEQ multiplex PCR was the method, and the copy in TCRdb shows in-frame clones only, minus some. The sample consists of around 120,000 clones, about 60% of them appearing once. Everyone who donated was a healthy bone marrow donor. Study-wide points: On later analysis, the bulk of CMV-associated TCR beta chains appeared to be HLA-restricted. Most TCR sequences were seen very rarely across donors, but some public TCRs occurred in many. The authors listed around 150 TCR beta chains as cytomegalovirus-associated.

What was sequenced was PBMCs. This clonotype was obtained from a middle-aged man in good health and CMV-seropositive.

The DNA of the CDR3 is TGTGCCAGCAGCAAAAGGCCCCTAGGTAGCGGGGGCTACGAGCAGTACTTC. Its translation: CASSKRPLGSGGYEQYF. V is TRBV21-1 and J is TRBJ2-7; TRBD2, the table's D call, was not compared with the DNA. TRBV21-1 is a known pseudogene. This CDR3 is built from 17 residues.